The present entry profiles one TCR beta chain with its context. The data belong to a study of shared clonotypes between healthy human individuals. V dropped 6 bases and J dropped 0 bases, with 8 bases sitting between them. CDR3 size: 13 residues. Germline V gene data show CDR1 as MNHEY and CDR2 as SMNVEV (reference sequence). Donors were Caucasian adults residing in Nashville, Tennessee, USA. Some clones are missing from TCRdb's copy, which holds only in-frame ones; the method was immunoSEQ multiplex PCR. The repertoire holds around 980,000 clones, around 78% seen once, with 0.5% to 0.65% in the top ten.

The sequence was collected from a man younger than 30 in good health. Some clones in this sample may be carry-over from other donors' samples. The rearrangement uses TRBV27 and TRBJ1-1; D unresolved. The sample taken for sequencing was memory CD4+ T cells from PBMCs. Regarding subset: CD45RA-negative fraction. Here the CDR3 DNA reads TGTGCCAGCAGGGCGGACGTGAACACTGAAGCTTTCTTT. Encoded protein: CASRADVNTEAFF.